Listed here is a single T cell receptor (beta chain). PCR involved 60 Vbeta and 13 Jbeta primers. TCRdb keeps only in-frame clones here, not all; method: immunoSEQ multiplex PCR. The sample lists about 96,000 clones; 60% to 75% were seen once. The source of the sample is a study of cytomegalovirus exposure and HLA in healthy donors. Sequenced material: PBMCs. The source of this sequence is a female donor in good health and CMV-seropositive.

CDR3 protein: CASSSSLSGGLNYNEQFF. The CDR3, as DNA: TGCGCCAGCAGCTCGAGCCTCTCCGGGGGGCTCAACTACAATGAGCAGTTCTTC. V usage is TRBV5-1 and J usage is TRBJ2-1; TRBD2 might be the D (7 bases). The CDR3 is 18 amino acids. V shed 3 bases and J shed 3 bases, with 22 bases lying between them. Germline CDR1 reads SGHRS; CDR2 reads YFSETQ.